Presented here are 27 T cell receptor beta chains from one specimen sequenced in a study of CD8 T cells in Susac syndrome. An amount of RNA that ranged from about 0.45 to 1 ug was reverse transcribed with random hexamers. TCRdb re-called the immunoSEQ multiplex PCR reads with MiXCR, one entry per CDR3 protein. The data show around 190,000 distinct CDR3 sequences, 85% to 95% seen once. The sample consisted of CD4+ T cells from PBMCs. The receptors originated from a human donor in good health.

V usage is TRBV5-1 and J usage is TRBJ1-6; D is uncertain. The CDR3 loop spans 15 amino acids. The germline V gene has CDR1 SGHRS and CDR2 YFSETQ. V was pared by 1 base and J by 0 bases, with 5 bases between. This CDR3 is CASSLTSSYNSPLHF. CDR3 bases: TGCGCCAGCAGCTTGACGAGCTCCTATAATTCACCCCTCCACTTT. Using reference TRBV5-1 and TRBJ1-6 for the parts outside the CDR3, the full variable domain is KAGVTQTPRYLIKTRGQQVTLSCSPISGHRSVSWYQQTPGQGLQFLFEYFSETQRNKGNFPGRFSGRQFSNSRSEMNVSTLELGDSALYLCASSLTSSYNSPLHFGNGTRLTVT.

This chain connects TRBV9 to TRBJ1-1; D possibly corresponds to TRBD1 (6 bases). The CDR3 has 15 amino acids. V was trimmed by 0 bases and J by 0 bases, leaving 9 bases between them. Looked up from germline, CDR1 is SGDLS and CDR2 is YYNGEE. For the CDR3, the DNA is TGTGCCAGCAGCGTAGCCAGGGGTATGAACACTGAAGCTTTCTTT. This sequence encodes CASSVARGMNTEAFF. Full variable domain (rest looked up from reference TRBV9 and TRBJ1-1): DSGVTQTPKHLITATGQRVTLRCSPRSGDLSVYWYQQSLDQGLQFLIQYYNGEERAKGNILERFSAQQFPDLHSELNLSSLELGDSALYFCASSVARGMNTEAFFGQGTRLTVV.

The genes are TRBV12-3 or TRBV12-4 and TRBJ2-5, with 7 positions matching TRBD1. The length of the CDR3 is 14 residues. Losses at the gene ends were 3 bases for V and 6 bases for J; bases not matched to a gene: 7. In nucleotides, the CDR3 is TGTGCCAGCAGTTTGCTGGTCAGGGGGAAGACCCAGTACTTC. It yields the protein CASSLLVRGKTQYF.

The J gene is TRBJ2-1, the V gene TRBV15, with D possibly TRBD2 on 6 matching bases. CDR1 and CDR2 from the germline V gene are LNHNV and YYDKDF (reference sequence). The CDR3 is made up of 14 amino acids. Trimming pared 7 bases from V and 6 bases from J, leaving 16 bases between. The CDR3: CATKRGADSNEQFF. The DNA for the CDR3 is TGTGCCACCAAACGCGGGGCGGATTCCAATGAGCAGTTCTTC.

The chain joins TRBV4-1 to TRBJ2-3, with D uncertain. Germline V gene data show CDR1 as MGHRA and CDR2 as YSYEKL. The ends were cut back, 0 bases at V and 7 bases at J, with 11 bases in the middle. The CDR3 covers 14 residues. This chain's CDR3 is CASSQDSSFYTQYF. The CDR3, as DNA: TGCGCCAGCAGCCAAGACTCCTCTTTTTATACGCAGTATTTT.

The CDR3 nucleotides read TGTGCCTGGAGTCGGGATTATAGCAATCAGCCCCAGCATTTT. It yields the protein CAWSRDYSNQPQHF. The chain employs TRBV30 and TRBJ1-5; D not resolved. Trimming left V 2 bases short and J 0 bases short, with 8 bases between. Germline lookup yields CDR1 GTSNPN and CDR2 SVGIG (reference sequence). The CDR3 runs to 14 residues.

This chain uses TRBV23-1 with TRBJ1-1; no firm D call. TRBV23-1 is an open reading frame whose function is uncertain. CDR3 length: 12 residues. The V end was cut by 7 bases, the J end by 8 bases, with 14 bases between. The CDR3 DNA reads as TGCGCCAGCACCAACCCACAAGGAGAAGCTTTCTTT. This gives the protein CASTNPQGEAFF.

The chain is built from TRBV19 and TRBJ1-1, with D perhaps matching TRBD1 (5 bases). Deletions cut 1 base from V and 5 bases from J, with 17 bases between. The CDR3 has 16 amino acids. Germline assignment: CDR1 LNHDA and CDR2 SQIVND (reference sequence). CDR3 residues: CASSIAGGVVGTEAFF. The CDR3 coding sequence is TGTGCCAGTAGTATAGCCGGGGGGGTCGTAGGAACTGAAGCTTTCTTT. Filled out from reference TRBV19 and TRBJ1-1, the complete variable domain reads DGGITQSPKYLFRKEGQNVTLSCEQNLNHDAMYWYRQDPGQGLRLIYYSQIVNDFQKGDIAEGYSVSREKKESFPLTVTSAQKNPTAFYLCASSIAGGVVGTEAFFGQGTRLTVV.

This clonotype was counted only a few times. The J gene is TRBJ2-7, the V gene TRBV6-5; D ambiguous. CDR1 is MNHEY, CDR2 SVGAGI, per germline. The V end was cut by 2 bases, the J end by 3 bases, with 8 bases between. The CDR3 runs to 13 residues. This chain's CDR3 is CASSYRRSYEQYV. The CDR3 coding sequence is TGTGCCAGCAGTTACCGCAGGAGCTACGAGCAGTACGTC.

The rearrangement uses TRBV20-1 and TRBJ2-7, with 8 nucleotides matching TRBD2. Trimming at V came to 6 bases and at J to 2 bases, leaving 9 bases not matched to a gene. CDR3 length: 14 amino acids. CDR1 DFQATT and CDR2 SNEGSKA come from the germline V gene (reference sequence). The CDR3 spells CSAMSPRGAYEQYF. Here the CDR3 DNA reads TGCAGTGCCATGAGCCCGCGGGGGGCCTACGAGCAGTACTTC.

The chain uses TRBV5-4 and TRBJ2-3; D unresolved. The germline gives CDR1 SGHNT, CDR2 YYREEE (reference sequence). The ends were cut back, 1 base at V and 4 bases at J, with 10 bases in the middle. This CDR3 has 14 amino acids. The CDR3 bases are TGTGCCAGCAGCTTGTCTAGGCGCTCAGATACGCAGTATTTT. Amino acid sequence: CASSLSRRSDTQYF. The full variable domain, completed using reference TRBV5-4 and TRBJ2-3, is ETGVTQSPTHLIKTRGQQVTLRCSSQSGHNTVSWYQQALGQGPQFIFQYYREEENGRGNFPPRFSGLQFPNYSSELNVNALELDDSALYLCASSLSRRSDTQYFGPGTRLTVL.

The chain employs TRBV2 and TRBJ1-2, with 9 bases fitting TRBD1. The CDR3 runs to 12 residues. Germline loops: CDR1 SNHLY, CDR2 FYNNEI. V trimming: 5 bases; J trimming: 8 bases; junction bases outside the gene matches: 3. CDR3 in amino acids: CASSFTGGGYTF. In nucleotides, the CDR3 is TGTGCCAGCAGTTTTACAGGGGGCGGCTACACCTTC.

The V and J genes are TRBV7-2 and TRBJ2-7, with D possibly being TRBD1 or TRBD2 (5 bases each). The CDR3 has 16 residues. Germline lookup yields CDR1 SGHTA and CDR2 FQGNSA. Deletions cut 0 bases from V and 0 bases from J, with 12 bases between. The CDR3 coding sequence is TGTGCCAGCAGCTTAGCGACCGGGACCTTCTCCTACGAGCAGTACTTC. It codes for CASSLATGTFSYEQYF. Supplemented by reference TRBV7-2 and TRBJ2-7, the full variable domain reads GAGVSQSPSNKVTEKGKDVELRCDPISGHTALYWYRQSLGQGLEFLIYFQGNSAPDKSGLPSDRFSAERTGGSVSTLTIQRTQQEDSAVYLCASSLATGTFSYEQYFGPGTRLTVT.

The chain employs TRBV28 and TRBJ2-7, with D perhaps TRBD2 (6 bases). Germline V gives CDR1 MDHEN, CDR2 SYDVKM. V lost 5 bases to trimming and J lost 0 bases, with 14 bases between them. The CDR3 runs to 15 residues. CDR3 region: CASSGAAGSSYEQYV. The CDR3 coding sequence is TGTGCCAGCAGTGGGGCCGCGGGAAGCTCCTACGAGCAGTACGTC.

The chain recombines TRBV5-1 with TRBJ1-1, with 7 positions matching TRBD1. Germline-derived CDR1 and CDR2 are SGHRS and YFSETQ. V was clipped by 4 bases and J by 4 bases; unmatched bases: 10. CDR3 length: 15 amino acids. The CDR3 loop is CASSSRTGEGTEAFF. The CDR3 nucleotides are TGCGCCAGCAGCAGCCGAACAGGGGAAGGCACTGAAGCTTTCTTT.

J is TRBJ2-7 and V is TRBV2, with D possibly TRBD2 on 6 matching bases. CDR1 and CDR2 from the germline V gene are SNHLY and FYNNEI. Trimming took off 6 bases at V and 7 bases at J, with 22 bases between the two ends. The CDR3 is 15 residues long. The CDR3 is CASRMGTALKEEQYF. The CDR3, as DNA: TGTGCCAGCAGGATGGGGACTGCCTTGAAAGAAGAGCAGTACTTC.

This chain connects TRBV27 to TRBJ1-2, with 7 bases aligning to TRBD1. Germline V gene data show CDR1 as MNHEY and CDR2 as SMNVEV (reference sequence). With V trimmed by 1 base and J by 1 base, 6 bases remained unmatched. This CDR3 region has 16 residues. CDR3 residues: CASSLLAGGNNYGYTF. As DNA, the CDR3 is TGTGCCAGCAGTTTATTGGCAGGGGGAAATAACTATGGCTACACCTTC.

This clonotype was observed a single time. The gene calls are TRBV29-1 and TRBJ2-5, with D perhaps matching TRBD1 (7 bases). Germline lookup yields CDR1 SQVTM and CDR2 ANQGSEA. V lost 7 bases, J lost 4 bases, and 10 bases lay in between. This CDR3 is 11 amino acids long. The CDR3, as DNA: TGCAGCGGGGGGGACAGAGAGACCCAGTACTTC. Encoded protein: CSGGDRETQYF.

The rearrangement joins TRBV30 to TRBJ2-5, with 9 positions matching TRBD2. Unmatched junction bases numbered 4, after V lost 4 bases and J lost 4 bases. The CDR3 contains 13 residues. Germline lookup yields CDR1 GTSNPN and CDR2 SVGIG (reference sequence). The CDR3 DNA reads as TGTGCCTGGATAGCGGGGGTAGGAGAGACCCAGTACTTC. This encodes CAWIAGVGETQYF.

The V and J genes are TRBV19 and TRBJ1-1; 7 bases map to TRBD1. This CDR3 is 14 amino acids long. V gave up 3 bases and J gave up 2 bases; unmatched junction bases: 3. The germline gives CDR1 LNHDA, CDR2 SQIVND (reference sequence). The CDR3 coding sequence is TGTGCCAGTAGTATGGGACAGACCAACACTGAAGCTTTCTTT. Its translation: CASSMGQTNTEAFF.

This clonotype was observed once. The CDR3 sequence: CASSPGIGYNEQFF. For the CDR3, the DNA is TGTGCCAGCTCACCTGGGATAGGGTACAATGAGCAGTTCTTC. This chain links TRBV18 with TRBJ2-1, with D unresolved. The CDR3 sequence is 14 residues long. Trimming stripped 3 bases from V and 4 bases from J, with 10 bases between. CDR1 and CDR2 from the germline V gene are KGHSH and LQKENI. Full variable domain (remainder filled in from reference TRBV18 and TRBJ2-1): NAGVMQNPRHLVRRRGQEARLRCSPMKGHSHVYWYRQLPEEGLKFMVYLQKENIIDESGMPKERFSAEFPKEGPSILRIQQVVRGDSAAYFCASSPGIGYNEQFFGPGTRLTVL.

This clonotype appeared once. The genes are TRBV4-1 and TRBJ2-1, with D perhaps matching TRBD1 or TRBD2 (5 bases each). V was cut by 0 bases and J by 7 bases, with 16 bases left in between. This CDR3 has 16 amino acids. Germline V CDR1 and CDR2: MGHRA, YSYEKL. CDR3 DNA sequence: TGCGCCAGCAGCCAAGAAGGAGCAGGGAGTCAAAATGAGCAGTTCTTC. Amino acid sequence: CASSQEGAGSQNEQFF.

V and J are TRBV5-6 and TRBJ2-6; the D is unclear. This CDR3 has 16 residues. Trimming took 2 bases from V and 2 from J, leaving 11 bases between them. Germline V CDR1 and CDR2: SGHDT, YYEEEE. The CDR3 loop is CASSLVSVTGANVLTF. The CDR3, as DNA: TGTGCCAGCAGCTTAGTATCAGTAACTGGGGCCAACGTCCTGACTTTC.

The gene calls are TRBV5-1 and TRBJ1-5; unclear D gene. The CDR3 has 13 amino acids. The V end was cut by 1 base, the J end by 6 bases, with 8 bases between. Germline V gene data show CDR1 as SGHRS and CDR2 as YFSETQ. The CDR3 is CASSLTTGQPQHF. CDR3 sequence (DNA): TGCGCCAGCAGCTTGACGACCGGTCAGCCCCAGCATTTT.

The chain joins TRBV18 to TRBJ1-4; tentatively, D is TRBD1 (5 bases). The V gene lost 6 bases and the J gene lost 5 bases, with 16 bases spanning the gap. The CDR3 covers 15 residues. Per the germline V gene, CDR1 is KGHSH and CDR2 is LQKENI. The CDR3 protein is CASSQAGTGNEKLFF. CDR3 nucleotides: TGTGCCAGCTCGCAGGCCGGGACGGGAAATGAAAAACTGTTTTTT.

The genes are TRBV3-1 and TRBJ2-1, with 8 nucleotides matching TRBD2. The J segment lost 4 bases and the V segment lost 1 base, leaving 3 bases of the junction unmatched. Germline V gives CDR1 LGHDT, CDR2 YNNKEL (reference sequence). This CDR3 has 15 amino acids. In DNA, the CDR3 is TGTGCCAGCAGCCAAGCTTTAGCGGGATACAATGAGCAGTTCTTC. Protein product: CASSQALAGYNEQFF.

The V gene is TRBV30, the J gene TRBJ2-1, with D possibly matching TRBD2 (5 bases). Trimming shortened V by 1 base and J by 0 bases, and 7 bases separated the two germline ends. There are 14 residues in the CDR3. Germline values: CDR1 GTSNPN, CDR2 SVGIG (reference sequence). CDR3 sequence: CAWSATSSYNEQFF. The CDR3 nucleotides read TGTGCCTGGAGTGCTACTAGCTCCTACAATGAGCAGTTCTTC.